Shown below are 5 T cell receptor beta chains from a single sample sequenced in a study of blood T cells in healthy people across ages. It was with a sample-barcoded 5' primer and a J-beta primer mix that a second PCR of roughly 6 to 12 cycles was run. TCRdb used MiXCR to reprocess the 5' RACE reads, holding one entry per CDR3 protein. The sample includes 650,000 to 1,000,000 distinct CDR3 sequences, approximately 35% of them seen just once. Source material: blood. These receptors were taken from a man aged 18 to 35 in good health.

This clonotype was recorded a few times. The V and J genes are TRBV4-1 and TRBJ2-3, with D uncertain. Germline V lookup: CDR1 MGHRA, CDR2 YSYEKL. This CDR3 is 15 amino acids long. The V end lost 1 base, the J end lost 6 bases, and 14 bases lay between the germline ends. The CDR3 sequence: CASSQGSRLLDTQYF. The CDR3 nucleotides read TGCGCCAGCAGCCAAGGTTCGAGGTTACTGGATACGCAGTATTTT.

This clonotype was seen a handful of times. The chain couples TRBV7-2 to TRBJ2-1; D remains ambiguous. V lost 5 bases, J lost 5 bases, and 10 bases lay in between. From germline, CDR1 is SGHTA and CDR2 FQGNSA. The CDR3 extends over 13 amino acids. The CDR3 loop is CASSLPDNNEQFF. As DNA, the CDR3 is TGTGCCAGCAGCCTACCCGACAACAATGAGCAGTTCTTC. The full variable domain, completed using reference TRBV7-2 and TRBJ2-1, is GAGVSQSPSNKVTEKGKDVELRCDPISGHTALYWYRQSLGQGLEFLIYFQGNSAPDKSGLPSDRFSAERTGGSVSTLTIQRTQQEDSAVYLCASSLPDNNEQFFGPGTRLTVL.

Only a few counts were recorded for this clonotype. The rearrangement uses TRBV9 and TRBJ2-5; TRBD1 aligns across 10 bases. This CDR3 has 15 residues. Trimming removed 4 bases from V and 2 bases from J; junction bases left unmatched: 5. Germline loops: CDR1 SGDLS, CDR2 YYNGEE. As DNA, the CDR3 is TGTGCCAGCAGCTTCCGGGACAGGGGACAAGAGACCCAGTACTTC. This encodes CASSFRDRGQETQYF. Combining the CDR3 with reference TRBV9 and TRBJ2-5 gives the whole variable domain DSGVTQTPKHLITATGQRVTLRCSPRSGDLSVYWYQQSLDQGLQFLIQYYNGEERAKGNILERFSAQQFPDLHSELNLSSLELGDSALYFCASSFRDRGQETQYFGPGTRLLVL.

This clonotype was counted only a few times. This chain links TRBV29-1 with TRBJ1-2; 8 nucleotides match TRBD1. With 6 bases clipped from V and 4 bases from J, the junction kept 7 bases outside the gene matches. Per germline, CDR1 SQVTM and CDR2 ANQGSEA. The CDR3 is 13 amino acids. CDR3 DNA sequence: TGCAGCGTAAGAGGGACAGGTGCCTATGGCTACACCTTC. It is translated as CSVRGTGAYGYTF.

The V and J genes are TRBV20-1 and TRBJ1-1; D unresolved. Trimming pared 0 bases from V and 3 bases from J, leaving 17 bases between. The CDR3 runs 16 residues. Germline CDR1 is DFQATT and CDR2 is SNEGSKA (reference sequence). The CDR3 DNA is TGCAGTGCTAGAGACTGGGCGAGCAACCGTGACACTGAAGCTTTCTTT. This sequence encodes CSARDWASNRDTEAFF.